These T cell receptor beta chains were read from a single sample in a study of vaccination and CD4 T cells after COVID-19. The antigens these receptors bind are not known. A single record per CDR3 protein comes from TCRdb applying MiXCR to the PCR reads. The sample lists approximately 24,000 distinct CDR3 sequences, approximately 44% occurring once. The sample was CD4+ T cells from blood, cultured in vitro. The receptors were sampled from a human donor who had recovered from COVID-19. CDR3s include the opening cysteine and the closing phenylalanine or tryptophan. The D gene is left open where the match is weak. Size tells how often a clone was seen (once, few, many) or the class of an expanded clone, and some rows leave it out.

size: NA
J: TRBJ1-2
D: TRBD1
V: TRBV5-6
DNA: TGTGCCAGCAGCTTGCGGGACAGCCCCTATGGCTACACCTTC
CDR3: CASSLRDSPYGYTF

size: NA
J: TRBJ2-1
D: NA
V: TRBV29-1
DNA: TGCAGCGTTGGGGGGGTCTACAATGAGCAGTTCTTC
CDR3: CSVGGVYNEQFF

size: NA
J: TRBJ2-1
D: NA
V: TRBV20-1
DNA: TGCAGTGCTATAGGCCCGAACAATGAGCAGTTCTTC
CDR3: CSAIGPNNEQFF

size: NA
J: TRBJ2-2
D: NA
V: TRBV4-2
DNA: TGTGCCAGCAGCCTAGAACTGTTACAGGGATCGAACACCGGGGAGCTGTTTTTT
CDR3: CASSLELLQGSNTGELFF

size: NA
J: TRBJ1-2
D: TRBD1
V: TRBV28
DNA: TGTGCCAGCATTAACAGGGGACTGAACTATGGCTACACCTTC
CDR3: CASINRGLNYGYTF

size: NA
J: TRBJ2-1
D: TRBD2
V: TRBV5-1
DNA: TGCGCCAGCAGCTTGTCCGGACTAGCGGACAATGAGCAGTTCTTC
CDR3: CASSLSGLADNEQFF

size: NA
J: TRBJ2-5
D: NA
V: TRBV4-2
DNA: TGTGCCAGCAGCCAAGATGGGTTCGGAGACCTGAAGACCCAGTACTTC
CDR3: CASSQDGFGDLKTQYF

size: NA
J: TRBJ2-7
D: NA
V: TRBV21-1
DNA: TGTGCCAGCAGCAGGAGGGGGTTTCACTCCTACGAGCAGTACTTC
CDR3: CASSRRGFHSYEQYF

size: NA
J: TRBJ1-2
D: NA
V: TRBV19
DNA: TGTGCCAGTATATCCAGGGGATTGAACTATGGCCACACCTTC
CDR3: CASISRGLNYGHTF

size: few
J: TRBJ2-3
D: NA
V: TRBV7-2
DNA: TGTGCCAGCAGCTTAGAATGGGGGACGCAGTATTTT
CDR3: CASSLEWGTQYF

size: NA
J: TRBJ2-1
D: NA
V: TRBV6-2/TRBV6-3
DNA: TGTGCCAGCAGTTACCCGACAGGGGCCCTTCTCTCGGGACTAGGATACAATGAGCAGTTCTTC
CDR3: CASSYPTGALLSGLGYNEQFF

size: medium-sized
J: TRBJ1-5
D: NA
V: TRBV20-1
DNA: TGCAGTGCCACCACCGGGGGGCCGAAGCAGCCCCAGCATTTT
CDR3: CSATTGGPKQPQHF

size: NA
J: TRBJ1-2
D: TRBD1
V: TRBV4-1
DNA: TGCGCCAGCAGGGGACAGGGGGCTGTTGGCTACACCTTC
CDR3: CASRGQGAVGYTF

size: NA
J: TRBJ1-5
D: NA
V: TRBV20-1
DNA: TGCAGTGCTAGATCTCCGATACGCAATCAGCCCCAGCATTTT
CDR3: CSARSPIRNQPQHF